This TCR beta chain was retrieved from a study of cytomegalovirus exposure and HLA in healthy donors. Overall study: There were roughly 110 million unique TCR beta sequences, drawn from roughly 200 million T cells, in an earlier analysis. In terms of ancestry, the Caucasian-associated cluster contained about 80% of the approximately 430 genotyped donors.

Overall study findings and caveats: As a later analysis showed, a missense DCLRE1C variant was linked to trimming of TCR beta V- and J-genes.

Trimming cost V 0 bases and J 6 bases; bases outside gene matches: 11. CDR1 is SGDLS and CDR2 is YYNGEE in the germline V gene. The CDR3 runs 17 residues. As to this clone: Its antigen is unidentified.

This PCR relied on a set of 60 Vbeta primers and 13 Jbeta primers. The method was immunoSEQ multiplex PCR; TCRdb's version includes in-frame clones alone and lacks a portion of them. The sample lists roughly 99,000 clones; just under 80% were seen once. The gene calls are TRBV9 and TRBJ2-3; 9 nucleotides align to TRBD2. The source material was PBMCs. This clonotype was obtained from a woman in her 40s in good health and CMV-seronegative. The CDR3 sequence: CASSVGTMGRGGDTQYF. CDR3 in DNA: TGTGCCAGCAGCGTAGGGACGATGGGGCGGGGGGGCGATACGCAGTATTTT.